This T cell receptor beta chain was documented in a study of T cell repertoires in cytomegalovirus infection. Study in general: Used in the study were CMV epitopes, some recently identified and HLA-C-restricted, others well-studied and HLA-B-restricted. An indication of both CMV infection and matching HLA type came from public TCR beta signatures. Study observations and caveats: CMV-specific TCR beta clonotypes restricted by HLA-C dominated the ex vivo response. Summed frequency of public TCR beta families distinguished CMV carriers with the relevant HLA.

From the reads, TCRdb called clonotypes with MiXCR, one entry per CDR3 protein. This table holds hundreds of thousands of distinct CDR3 sequences, around 30% found once. The CDR3 totals 15 residues. The V gene lost 7 bases and the J gene lost 5 bases, with 20 bases spanning the gap. Germline values: CDR1 LNHNV, CDR2 YYDKDF (reference sequence). With regard to this clonotype: The antigen remains unidentified.

The TCR originated in a human donor in good health (CMV status not recorded). Some clones in this sample may be carry-over from other donors' samples. Sequences were derived from cultured PBMCs, sampled from culture after CMV antigen stimulation. The chain recombines TRBV15 with TRBJ1-2; D not certain. The CDR3 loop is CATTPFGREEYGYTF. The CDR3 nucleotides read TGTGCCACCACTCCCTTCGGACGGGAGGAATATGGCTACACCTTC.